This T cell receptor beta chain was retrieved from a study of hypomethylating agent response in myelodysplastic syndrome. Study-level background: The most frequent mutation was TET2, in about 50% of the 11 patients. Four or five patients were non-responders, while about 6 showed complete response or hematologic improvement. Study-wide results and limits: Whether shared GLIPH2 clusters recognize novel MDS antigens was not confirmed.

Points on this clone: Its cognate antigen is unknown.

Germline V gives CDR1 SGHRS, CDR2 YFSETQ. CDR3 length equals 14 residues. J was trimmed by 7 bases and V by 3 bases; bases with no gene match: 9. Method: immunoSEQ multiplex PCR; TCRdb's copy keeps in-frame clones and lacks some. The sample lists roughly 9,800 clones, 83% occurring once. The sample was bone marrow, taken before or after starting hypomethylating agent treatment for myelodysplastic syndrome (not recorded which). The V call is TRBV5-1, the J call TRBJ1-2; TRBD1 matches 7 bases. The TCR sequence derives from a human donor with myelodysplastic syndrome. The CDR3 here is CASSSMTGPGGYTF. CDR3 coding DNA: TGCGCCAGCAGCTCAATGACAGGGCCCGGTGGCTACACCTTC.